This TCR beta chain was obtained from a study of blood T cell repertoires in COVID-19. Per the germline V gene, CDR1 is SGHTA and CDR2 is FQGTGA. The CDR3 loop spans 14 amino acids. The ends lost 6 bases at V and 1 base at J; junction bases unmatched: 1. Profiled with immunoSEQ multiplex PCR; TCRdb holds only in-frame clones, not every one. The sample lists approximately 40,000 clones, about nine tenths occurring once. This chain links TRBV7-3 with TRBJ2-3, with 10 nucleotides matching TRBD2. The receptor comes from a human donor in a cohort sampled during active COVID-19. Sequencing was carried out using peripheral blood. CDR3 loop: CASRAGGGTDTQYF. In nucleotides, the CDR3 is TGTGCCAGCAGAGCGGGAGGGGGCACAGATACGCAGTATTTT.